This T cell receptor (beta chain) was obtained from a study of shared clonotypes between healthy human individuals. Study-level background: The donor group consisted of two women and three men, aged 18 to 49.

Assay runs were performed at deep level. Splitting of each subset's genomic DNA was done evenly across several immunoSEQ plates. It was on ten immunoSEQ deep assay plates that unsorted PBMC DNA was sequenced. TCRdb keeps only in-frame clones here, not all; method: immunoSEQ multiplex PCR. Among 470,000 or so clones listed, more than 75% were seen once. This CDR3 contains 14 residues. Germline V gene data show CDR1 as MNHNS and CDR2 as SASEGT. Losses at the gene ends were 8 bases for V and 6 bases for J; bases not matched to a gene: 12. Sequencing input: PBMCs. This chain joins TRBV6-1 and TRBJ2-7; TRBD2 agrees at 8 bases. The clonotype comes from a woman aged 40-49 years in good health. Some clones in this sample may be carry-over from other donors' samples. The DNA for the CDR3 is TGTGCCAGCCGCCTAGGGGCGGGAGGTCGCGAGCAGTACTTC. It translates to CASRLGAGGREQYF.